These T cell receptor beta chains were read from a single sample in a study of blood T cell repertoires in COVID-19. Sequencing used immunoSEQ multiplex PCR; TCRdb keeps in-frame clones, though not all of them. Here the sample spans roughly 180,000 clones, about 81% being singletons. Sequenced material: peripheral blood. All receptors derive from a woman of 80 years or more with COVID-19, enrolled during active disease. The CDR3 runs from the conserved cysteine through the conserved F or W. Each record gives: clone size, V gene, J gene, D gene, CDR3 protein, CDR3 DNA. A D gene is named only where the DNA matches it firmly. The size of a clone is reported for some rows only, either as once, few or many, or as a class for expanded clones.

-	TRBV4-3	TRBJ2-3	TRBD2	CASSQALGLAGGDTQYF	TGCGCCAGCAGCCAAGCGTTAGGACTAGCGGGGGGAGATACGCAGTATTTT
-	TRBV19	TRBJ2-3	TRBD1	CASSPFLGTGSTDTQYF	TGTGCCAGTAGTCCCTTCCTCGGGACAGGGAGCACAGATACGCAGTATTTT
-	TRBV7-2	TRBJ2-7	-	CASSAGPSSYEQYF	TGTGCCAGCAGCGCGGGACCGAGCTCCTACGAGCAGTACTTC
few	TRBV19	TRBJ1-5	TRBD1	CASSLQGFQPQHF	TGTGCCAGTAGTTTACAGGGGTTTCAGCCCCAGCATTTT
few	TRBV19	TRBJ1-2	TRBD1	CASSSMTGDIYGYTF	TGTGCCAGTAGCTCGATGACAGGGGATATCTATGGCTACACCTTC
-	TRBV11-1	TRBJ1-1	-	CASSSAGVGEAFF	TGTGCCAGCAGCTCGGCGGGGGTGGGTGAAGCTTTCTTT
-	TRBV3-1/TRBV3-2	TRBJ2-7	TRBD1	CASSHSGQGGAHEQYF	TGTGCCAGCAGCCATTCCGGACAGGGGGGAGCCCACGAGCAGTACTTC
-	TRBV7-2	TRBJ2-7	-	CASSLGAGDYEQYF	TGTGCCAGCAGCCTAGGGGCAGGGGACTACGAGCAGTACTTC
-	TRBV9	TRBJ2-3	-	CASSVWGGGTDTQYF	TGTGCCAGCAGCGTCTGGGGGGGCGGCACAGATACGCAGTATTTT
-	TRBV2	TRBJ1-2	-	CASRPAGYGYTF	TGTGCCAGCAGACCGGCGGGGTATGGCTACACCTTC